This TCR beta chain was captured in a study of T cell responses to AZD1222 COVID-19 vaccine (dated by TCRdb to about 2021). In terms of the full investigation: AZD1222 recipients whose second dose came at about 4 weeks and those whose second dose came at about 12 weeks were combined into one group, since spike-specific TCR depth and breadth did not differ between the two schedules. Trial participants were enrolled by age into 18-55, 56-69 and 70-plus year subgroups, with about 150, 27 and 61 TCR-sequenced participants respectively. A total of about 230 trial participants underwent TCR sequencing, of whom about 210 received two doses of AZD1222 and around 25 received two doses of the MenACWY control vaccine.

With regard to this clone: Its cognate antigen has yet to be identified. Base qualities are not at hand, and no much larger clone is one base apart.

The time point label here, explained by the study, means: baseline before first vaccination. Vaccinee samples came from UK trials COV001 and COV002, including a single-blind randomized controlled phase 2/3 trial of AZD1222 (ChAdOx1 nCoV-19) in healthy adults. Trial participant PBMC samples were collected at day 0 and day 28 after the second dose for TCRbeta chain sequencing. The CDR3 regions of human TCRbeta chains were analyzed by immunosequencing. The original pipeline was this. TCRs in the repertoires were matched against a reference library of SARS-CoV-2-specific TCRs that had been generated with the MIRA antigen-specificity platform. Breadth was defined as the fraction of unique TCRs that were SARS-CoV-2-associated. Depth was defined as the fraction of total T cells that were SARS-CoV-2-associated. Using the MIRA data, each spike-specific TCR was mapped to the spike region that the TCR reacts to and placed in a CD4 or CD8 class. Log10-transformed breadth and depth values were compared by one-way ANOVA with Sidak's multiple comparisons tests. In TCRdb, the immuneACCESS table is reduced to in-frame sequences with V and J assigned. These tables do not hold every clone; where another copy was compared, an unresolved V gene accounts for under half, and the others remain unexplained. For V, J and clone size, that table is used; D and trimming come from the DNA. The sample includes roughly 170,000 clones, with just under 95% observed a single time. Of the sample, 0.7% to 0.9% falls within the top ten clones.

At the junction V is shortened by 5 bases and J by 8 bases, with 27 bases in between. CDR1 and CDR2 are read off the germline V gene as SGHTA and FQGNSA. Measured from the cysteine to the phenylalanine, the CDR3 is 17 residues long. Only the CDR3 DNA is retained, 51 bases long and in frame from the first base. What the study reported, not specific to this receptor: Most participants were white British and females outnumbered males, and the authors suggested that clonal diversity may have been underestimated. The whole spike protein was spanned by vaccine-associated CD4 TCRs, and dominant responses were seen in regions 160-218 and 743-854. No day 14 peak-response samples were available, so repertoires were characterized only after the peak T cell response. Reportedly, almost half of the unique spike-specific TCRs recognized epitopes lying outside the regions that are mutated in the B.1.351 and B.1.1.7 variants. Only a handful of AZD1222 recipients were SARS-CoV-2 seropositive at baseline, limiting conclusions about previously exposed vaccinees. The 56-69-year group was small, and its depth increase did not reach significance, likely because of low power. Spike-specific TCR breadth and depth rose significantly after two AZD1222 doses compared with day 0 and with MenACWY recipients.

Source: peripheral blood, taken on day 0 of AZD1222 vaccination. This sequence uses TRBV7-2 and TRBJ1-2; the D gene is possibly TRBD1, with 6 bases matching. The sequence derives from an adult in good health. The DNA sequence reads TGTGCCAGCAGCCCGCCACCGAGGGGGACCTATCAAAGGGGCTACACCTTC. The resulting protein is CASSPPPRGTYQRGYTF.